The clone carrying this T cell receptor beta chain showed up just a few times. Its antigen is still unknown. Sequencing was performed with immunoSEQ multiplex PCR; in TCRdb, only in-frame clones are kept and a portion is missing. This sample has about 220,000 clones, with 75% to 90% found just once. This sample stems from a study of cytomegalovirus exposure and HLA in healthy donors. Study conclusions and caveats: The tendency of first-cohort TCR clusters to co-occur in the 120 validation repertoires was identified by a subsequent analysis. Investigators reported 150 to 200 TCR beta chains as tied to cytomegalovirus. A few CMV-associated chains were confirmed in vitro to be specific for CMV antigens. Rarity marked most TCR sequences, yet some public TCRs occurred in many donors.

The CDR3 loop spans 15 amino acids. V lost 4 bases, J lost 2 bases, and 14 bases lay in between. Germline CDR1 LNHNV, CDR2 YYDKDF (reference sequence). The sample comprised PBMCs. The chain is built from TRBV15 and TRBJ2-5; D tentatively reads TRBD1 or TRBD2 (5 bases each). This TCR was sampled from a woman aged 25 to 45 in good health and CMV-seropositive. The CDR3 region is CATSMGESEQETQYF. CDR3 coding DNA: TGTGCCACCAGCATGGGGGAGTCAGAACAAGAGACCCAGTACTTC.